Below are 13 T cell receptor beta chains sequenced from a single sample in a study of OX40 agonist ivuxolimab in advanced cancers. Profiling relied on immunoSEQ multiplex PCR, and the TCRdb table lists in-frame clones only, not all of them. This sample carries under 80,000 clones, approximately 90% of them seen once, and the ten largest clones take less than 1%. The sample consisted of CD4+ or CD8+ T cells sorted from blood, taken in a trial of the OX40 agonist ivuxolimab. The receptors come from an adult with an advanced solid tumor such as melanoma, head and neck, liver or kidney cancer.

This chain connects TRBV6-6 to TRBJ2-7; D not resolved. V was shortened by 4 bases and J by 5 bases, with 15 bases between the two germline ends. The CDR3 has 14 amino acids. CDR1 and CDR2 from the germline V gene are MNHNY and SVGAGI (reference sequence). CDR3 sequence: CASSFDSTYDEQYF. The CDR3 DNA is TGTGCCAGCAGTTTTGACTCCACCTATGACGAGCAGTACTTC.

The chain recombines TRBV25-1 with TRBJ2-3; 7 bases are a match to TRBD2. The CDR3 sequence is 16 residues long. The V gene end was trimmed by 6 bases and the J gene end by 0 bases; junction bases not matched to a gene: 9. Germline CDR1 and CDR2: MGHDK and SYGVNS. The DNA of the CDR3 is TGTGCCAGCAGCCCCGGGGCGGGAGCGAGCACAGATACGCAGTATTTT. Encoded protein: CASSPGAGASTDTQYF. The entire variable domain, with the rest obtained from reference TRBV25-1 and TRBJ2-3, is as follows: EADIYQTPRYLVIGTGKKITLECSQTMGHDKMYWYQQDPGMELHLIHYSYGVNSTEKGDLSSESTVSRIRTEHFPLTLESARPSHTSQYLCASSPGAGASTDTQYFGPGTRLTVL.

CDR3 region: CASSLENSGYTF. CDR3 nucleotide sequence: TGTGCCAGCAGCCTCGAAAATAGCGGCTACACCTTC. The J gene is TRBJ1-2, the V gene TRBV4-2; D gene ambiguous. The ends were cut back, 4 bases at V and 8 bases at J, with 11 bases in the middle. Germline V gene sequence: CDR1 LGHNA, CDR2 YNFKEQ. The CDR3 sequence is 12 residues long.

The CDR3 bases are TGTGCCAGCAGCAAGTTAGCGGGAGTGGATGAGCAGTTCTTC. This encodes CASSKLAGVDEQFF. V and J are TRBV7-9 and TRBJ2-1, with TRBD2 matching over 9 bases. Per the germline V gene, CDR1 is SEHNR and CDR2 is FQNEAQ (reference sequence). This CDR3 is built from 14 residues. Trimming cost V 5 bases and J 8 bases; bases outside gene matches: 7.

The V call is TRBV11-3, the J call TRBJ2-2; 7 nucleotides line up with TRBD2. The CDR3 sequence is 16 residues long. J gave up 0 bases and V 5 bases, and 6 bases lay outside the gene matches. Germline V lookup: CDR1 SGHNT, CDR2 YENEEA. The CDR3 DNA reads as TGTGCCAGCAGCCCCTGGGGGGGAACGAACACCGGGGAGCTGTTTTTT. It encodes CASSPWGGTNTGELFF.

CDR3 sequence reads: CASSASGQGSYEQYF. CDR3 DNA: TGTGCCAGCAGCGCCTCGGGACAGGGCTCCTACGAGCAGTACTTC. The V and J genes are TRBV9 and TRBJ2-7; 9 nucleotides match TRBD1. The CDR3 is made up of 15 amino acids. V was clipped by 3 bases and J by 0 bases; unmatched bases: 4. Germline assignment: CDR1 SGDLS and CDR2 YYNGEE. The variable domain in full, completed from reference TRBV9 and TRBJ2-7, reads DSGVTQTPKHLITATGQRVTLRCSPRSGDLSVYWYQQSLDQGLQFLIQYYNGEERAKGNILERFSAQQFPDLHSELNLSSLELGDSALYFCASSASGQGSYEQYFGPGTRLTVT.

The V and J genes are TRBV18 and TRBJ2-3, with 8 bases that match TRBD2. J gave up 6 bases and V 6 bases, and 11 bases lay outside the gene matches. The CDR3 extends over 15 amino acids. The germline V gene has CDR1 KGHSH and CDR2 LQKENI. CDR3 protein: CASSPTSGQRDTQYF. In nucleotides, the CDR3 is TGTGCCAGCTCGCCAACTAGCGGACAAAGGGATACGCAGTATTTT.

CDR3 nucleotides: TGTGCCAGCAGCTCGGGACCGGGCAATGAGCAGTTCTTC. It codes for CASSSGPGNEQFF. The rearrangement joins TRBV11-2 to TRBJ2-1; either TRBD1 or TRBD2 may fit D (5 bases each). The germline V and J ends were trimmed by 4 bases and 6 bases, with 10 bases remaining between them. The CDR3 spans 13 residues. Per germline, CDR1 SGHAT and CDR2 FQNNGV.

The chain has TRBV28 and TRBJ1-1; perhaps TRBD1 as D (6 bases). The CDR3 is 14 amino acids. The V gene lost 7 bases and the J gene lost 7 bases, with 19 bases spanning the gap. Looked up from germline, CDR1 is MDHEN and CDR2 is SYDVKM. Here the CDR3 reads CASNPLGGASEAFF. The CDR3 DNA reads TGTGCCAGCAACCCCCTTGGGGGCGCGAGTGAAGCTTTCTTT.

V is TRBV19 and J is TRBJ2-7, with a tentative D call TRBD2 (5 bases). CDR1 is LNHDA, CDR2 SQIVND, per germline (reference sequence). CDR3 length: 17 residues. Trimming left V 6 bases short and J 0 bases short, with 21 bases between. CDR3 amino acids: CASSPPRAASSSYEQYF. DNA for the CDR3: TGTGCCAGTAGCCCCCCTCGAGCGGCCAGTAGCTCCTACGAGCAGTACTTC.

The chain is built from TRBV28 and TRBJ2-6; D unresolved. CDR3 length: 15 amino acids. V was pared by 9 bases and J by 0 bases, with 12 bases between. Germline V CDR1 and CDR2: MDHEN, SYDVKM. CDR3 nucleotide sequence: TGTGCCAGTCTTGACGGAGTCTCTGGGGCCAACGTCCTGACTTTC. Translation gives CASLDGVSGANVLTF.

The chain is built from TRBV28 and TRBJ2-7; TRBD2 aligns across 7 bases. Germline V CDR1 and CDR2: MDHEN, SYDVKM. Trimming cost V 5 bases and J 9 bases; bases outside gene matches: 13. This CDR3 is 14 amino acids long. As DNA, the CDR3 is TGTGCCAGCAGTCCCCCGGGTGGCGGGAGTCGGCAGTACTTC. This encodes CASSPPGGGSRQYF.

The chain combines TRBV20-1 with TRBJ1-2, with D hard to call. V dropped 3 bases and J dropped 7 bases, with 6 bases sitting between them. This CDR3 has 10 amino acids. CDR1 is DFQATT and CDR2 is SNEGSKA in the germline V gene (reference sequence). The CDR3 loop reads CSASFGGYTF. The DNA for the CDR3 is TGCAGTGCTAGTTTTGGTGGCTACACCTTC.